The rows below give T cell receptor beta chains drawn from one sample of a study of neurological immune-mediated disorders. MiXCR, run by TCRdb on the 5' RACE reads, gives a single entry per CDR3 protein. Of about 66,000 distinct CDR3 sequences in the sample, less than 4% were seen once. Sequencing was performed on PBMCs. Receptor source: a man aged 30 to 45 with multiple sclerosis. Each CDR3 is given with its conserved first and last residue. A D gene is named only where the DNA matches it firmly. Size is omitted from some rows. Given values are once, few, many or a class for expanded clones.

j_call v_call clone_size d_call cdr3_aa cdr3_nt
TRBJ2-5 TRBV18 . TRBD2 CASYETSRETQYF TGTGCCAGCTATGAGACTAGCAGAGAGACCCAGTACTTC
TRBJ1-1 TRBV12-3/TRBV12-4 . TRBD1 CASSLGGRGLTEAFF TGTGCCAGCAGTTTAGGTGGCAGGGGGTTAACTGAAGCTTTCTTT
TRBJ2-2 TRBV5-4 many . CASSFGTGGPGELFF TGTGCCAGCAGCTTTGGTACTGGGGGACCCGGGGAGCTGTTTTTT
TRBJ2-3 TRBV9 many . CASSVRGGGTDTQYF TGTGCCAGCAGCGTAAGGGGGGGCGGCACAGATACGCAGTATTTT
TRBJ2-3 TRBV4-1 many TRBD2 CASSQAYLAGTDTQYF TGCGCCAGCAGCCAAGCGTACCTAGCGGGCACAGATACGCAGTATTTT
TRBJ2-5 TRBV5-6 few TRBD1 CASSLAGQVAYF TGTGCCAGCAGCTTGGCCGGACAGGTTGCATACTTC
TRBJ2-5 TRBV20-1 few . CGVGVVDTQYF TGCGGGGTAGGAGTAGTCGATACCCAGTACTTC
TRBJ1-4 TRBV6-1 many . CASSFTTGSIEKLFF TGTGCCAGCAGTTTTACGACAGGATCGATCGAAAAACTGTTTTTT
TRBJ2-7 TRBV7-8 many . CASSYLSEQYF TGTGCCAGCAGCTACCTCTCCGAGCAGTACTTC
TRBJ1-2 TRBV29-1 . . CSVDSRTEGYGYTF TGCAGCGTTGATTCCAGGACGGAGGGCTATGGCTACACCTTC
TRBJ2-7 TRBV20-1 many TRBD2 CSARSLAGGIYEQYF TGCAGTGCTAGATCGCTAGCGGGGGGAATCTACGAGCAGTACTTC
TRBJ2-7 TRBV6-5 many TRBD1 CASQDRASSYEQYF TGTGCCAGCCAAGACAGGGCTAGCTCCTACGAGCAGTACTTC
TRBJ2-3 TRBV2 many TRBD2 CASSEGLADTDTQYF TGTGCCAGCAGTGAAGGGCTAGCGGACACAGATACGCAGTATTTT
TRBJ2-3 TRBV5-1 many . CASSPEMGVSTDTQYF TGCGCCAGCAGCCCGGAGATGGGCGTTAGCACAGATACGCAGTATTTT
TRBJ2-7 TRBV18 many TRBD1 CASSPGQGDYEQYF TGTGCCAGCTCACCCGGACAGGGGGACTACGAGCAGTACTTC
TRBJ2-3 TRBV20-1 many TRBD2 CSARAPRGAGDTQYF TGCAGTGCTAGAGCCCCGCGGGGGGCGGGAGATACGCAGTATTTT
TRBJ1-1 TRBV7-9 many TRBD1 CASSSRGRDTEAFF TGTGCCAGCAGCTCCAGGGGGCGGGACACTGAAGCTTTCTTT
TRBJ2-4 TRBV5-1 many . CASSLMAAGAKNIQYF TGCGCCAGCAGCTTGATGGCGGCGGGGGCGAAAAACATTCAGTACTTC
TRBJ2-7 TRBV4-2 many . CASSQDWGTSPSYEQYF TGTGCCAGCAGCCAAGATTGGGGGACATCCCCGTCCTACGAGCAGTACTTC
TRBJ1-5 TRBV7-2 . TRBD1 CASSLLRGRDQPQHF TGTGCCAGCAGCTTACTCAGGGGGCGCGATCAGCCCCAGCATTTT
TRBJ2-7 TRBV2 many TRBD1 CASSWDRVREQYF TGTGCCAGCAGTTGGGACAGGGTAAGGGAGCAGTACTTC
TRBJ2-1 TRBV29-1 many TRBD1 CSVDDRGGYNEQFF TGCAGCGTTGACGACAGGGGGGGCTACAATGAGCAGTTCTTC
TRBJ1-1 TRBV15 . TRBD1 CATSKETGVNTEAFF TGTGCCACCAGCAAAGAGACAGGGGTGAACACTGAAGCTTTCTTT
TRBJ1-4 TRBV12-3/TRBV12-4 many . CASSRSNEKLFF TGTGCCAGCAGTCGATCCAATGAAAAACTGTTTTTT
TRBJ2-7 TRBV11-2 many . CASSPQGLWEQYF TGTGCCAGCAGCCCTCAGGGGCTTTGGGAGCAGTACTTC
TRBJ2-5 TRBV12-3/TRBV12-4 many TRBD1 CASSPPAGTGGEETQYF TGTGCCAGCAGTCCCCCAGCGGGGACAGGGGGGGAGGAGACCCAGTACTTC
TRBJ2-1 TRBV5-1 many . CASSLVGTPYNEQFF TGCGCCAGCAGCTTGGTTGGGACGCCGTACAATGAGCAGTTCTTC
TRBJ2-1 TRBV7-2 many . CASSLQGGAGGEQFF TGTGCCAGCAGCTTACAGGGGGGGGCAGGTGGTGAGCAGTTCTTC
TRBJ1-1 TRBV6-2/TRBV6-3 many . CASTYRPSSTEAFF TGTGCCAGCACCTACCGCCCATCGAGCACTGAAGCTTTCTTT
TRBJ2-1 TRBV3-1 many . CASAPSREQFF TGTGCCAGCGCTCCTTCTAGGGAGCAGTTCTTC
TRBJ2-7 TRBV6-6 many TRBD1 CASSPRDSSYEQYF TGTGCCAGCAGCCCCCGGGACAGCTCCTACGAGCAGTACTTC
TRBJ2-4 TRBV10-3 many TRBD2 CAISEPQSGGFPNIQYF TGTGCCATCAGTGAGCCGCAGAGCGGGGGGTTTCCAAACATTCAGTACTTC
TRBJ1-2 TRBV2 . . CASQGSNYGYTF TGTGCCAGCCAGGGGAGTAACTATGGCTACACCTTC
TRBJ2-7 TRBV12-3/TRBV12-4 many . CASSSSRSSGEQYF TGTGCCAGCAGCTCCAGCCGGTCCTCGGGGGAGCAGTACTTC
TRBJ2-1 TRBV20-1 . . CSARGGTHYNEQFF TGCAGTGCTAGAGGCGGGACTCACTACAATGAGCAGTTCTTC
TRBJ2-7 TRBV5-1 many TRBD2 CASSITGGGYEQYF TGCGCCAGCAGCATCACCGGGGGGGGATACGAGCAGTACTTC
TRBJ2-5 TRBV20-1 many . CSAMTRTRQETQYF TGCAGTGCCATGACCCGGACGCGACAAGAGACCCAGTACTTC
TRBJ2-7 TRBV21-1 many . CASRRKRGHRSYEQYF TGTGCCAGCAGAAGAAAGAGGGGACATCGCTCCTACGAGCAGTACTTC
TRBJ2-4 TRBV12-3/TRBV12-4 many TRBD1 CASSPLTGGNIQYF TGTGCCAGCAGTCCCCTGACAGGGGGCAACATTCAGTACTTC
TRBJ2-3 TRBV6-2/TRBV6-3 many . CASRTTDTQYF TGTGCCAGCAGAACTACAGATACGCAGTATTTT
TRBJ1-2 TRBV9 many . CASSGTFNYGYTF TGTGCCAGCAGTGGTACCTTTAACTATGGCTACACCTTC
TRBJ2-3 TRBV15 many TRBD2 CATSRGGRLDTQYF TGTGCCACCAGCAGAGGCGGGAGGTTAGATACGCAGTATTTT
TRBJ2-7 TRBV7-2 many TRBD1 CASSNSGTGSYEQYF TGTGCCAGCAGCAATTCAGGGACAGGGTCCTACGAGCAGTACTTC
TRBJ2-1 TRBV11-2 few TRBD1 CASSLETGGGEQFF TGTGCCAGCAGCTTAGAGACAGGGGGTGGTGAGCAGTTCTTC
TRBJ2-3 TRBV27 many . CASTPIGPYTDTQYF TGTGCCAGCACCCCGATCGGACCTTACACAGATACGCAGTATTTT
TRBJ2-1 TRBV24-1 many . CATSDLHRKTFNEQFF TGTGCCACCAGTGATTTGCACAGGAAGACCTTCAATGAGCAGTTCTTC
TRBJ2-4 TRBV4-1 many . CASSSGVALLAKNIQYF TGCGCCAGCAGCTCAGGGGTTGCGCTACTAGCCAAAAACATTCAGTACTTC
TRBJ1-2 TRBV29-1 many . CSVAGLYGYTF TGCAGCGTCGCGGGACTTTATGGCTACACCTTC
TRBJ1-1 TRBV7-9 many TRBD1 CASGGQGGTEAFF TGTGCCAGCGGGGGACAGGGCGGCACTGAAGCTTTCTTT
TRBJ2-7 TRBV3-1 many TRBD1 CASSHGQGAYEQYF TGTGCCAGCAGCCACGGACAGGGTGCCTACGAGCAGTACTTC
TRBJ2-5 TRBV20-1 many TRBD2 CSARDASSGGHQETQYF TGCAGTGCTAGAGACGCCTCTAGCGGGGGACACCAAGAGACCCAGTACTTC
TRBJ2-2 TRBV5-1 many . CASSLAGTGTLTGELFF TGCGCCAGCAGCTTGGCCGGGACTGGGACCCTCACCGGGGAGCTGTTTTTT
TRBJ2-7 TRBV29-1 many TRBD1 CSVTRPHPGTGGFSIYEQYF TGCAGCGTTACCCGACCCCATCCTGGGACAGGGGGCTTCTCGATCTACGAGCAGTACTTC
TRBJ1-4 TRBV20-1 many . CSAPGGGTTNEKLFF TGCAGTGCCCCGGGGGGGGGAACCACTAATGAAAAACTGTTTTTT
TRBJ2-3 TRBV5-1 many . CASSLSQTLTDTQYF TGCGCCAGCAGCTTGTCACAGACGCTCACAGATACGCAGTATTTT
TRBJ2-1 TRBV5-5 many TRBD2 CASSPGLAGGIYNEQFF TGTGCCAGCAGCCCGGGACTAGCGGGGGGCATATACAATGAGCAGTTCTTC
TRBJ2-5 TRBV5-1 . . CASSPGTVQETQYF TGCGCCAGCAGCCCGGGGACGGTCCAAGAGACCCAGTACTTC
TRBJ1-6 TRBV10-2 many TRBD1 CASSESNRGTSPLHF TGCGCCAGCAGTGAGTCGAACAGGGGGACTTCACCCCTCCACTTT
TRBJ2-3 TRBV12-3/TRBV12-4 . . CASNLQWGNTDTQYF TGTGCCAGCAACCTTCAATGGGGGAACACAGATACGCAGTATTTT
TRBJ2-1 TRBV6-6 many . CASSYGEQFF TGTGCCAGCAGTTATGGGGAGCAGTTCTTC